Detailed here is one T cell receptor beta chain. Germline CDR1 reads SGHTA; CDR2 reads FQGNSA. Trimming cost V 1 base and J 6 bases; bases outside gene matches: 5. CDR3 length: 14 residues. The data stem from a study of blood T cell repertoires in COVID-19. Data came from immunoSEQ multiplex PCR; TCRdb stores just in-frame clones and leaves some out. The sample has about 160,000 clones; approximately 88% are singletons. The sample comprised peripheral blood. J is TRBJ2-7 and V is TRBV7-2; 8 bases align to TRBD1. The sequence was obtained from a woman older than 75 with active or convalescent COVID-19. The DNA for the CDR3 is TGTGCCAGCAGCTTAGACAGGGGGGCTTCCGAGCAGTACTTC. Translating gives CASSLDRGASEQYF.